The 9 T cell receptor beta chains below come from one sample, sequenced in a study of prognosis after radiotherapy for stage I lung cancer. Amplicons of TCR beta CDR3 were generated from genomic DNA by two-round multiplex PCR. The use of primers specific to each TRBV and TRBJ gene characterized first-round PCR. TCRdb re-called the multiplex PCR reads with MiXCR, one entry per CDR3 protein. This sample carries 22,000 or so distinct CDR3 sequences, roughly 43% of them seen once, and the ten largest clones take 25% to 35%. The sequenced sample was PBMCs, obtained before or after stereotactic body radiation therapy (not recorded which). These receptors came from a donor at least 50 years old with non-small cell lung cancer.

V is TRBV6-5 and J is TRBJ2-3, with D tentatively TRBD1 (6 bases). This CDR3 comprises 15 residues. Germline V gene data show CDR1 as MNHEY and CDR2 as SVGAGI. With 0 bases removed from V and 0 bases from J, the gap between germline ends came to 7 bases. DNA for the CDR3: TGTGCCAGCAGTTACTCGACAGGTAGCACAGATACGCAGTATTTT. Protein: CASSYSTGSTDTQYF.

In regard to this clonotype: This likely came from a read error, as a far larger clone is one base away. This rearrangement joins TRBV3-2 to TRBJ2-5. TRBV3-2 is a pseudogene. The CDR3 totals 11 residues. CDR3 loop: CASSLGKTQYF. In DNA form, the CDR3 reads TGTGCCAGCAGCCTTGGGAAGACCCAGTACTTC.

This clonotype was found a few times. The junction differs from germline at one of its ends, possibly a read error. The CDR3, as DNA: TGTGCCAACAGTTCTGGCCTTGAGGGGTCATATGGCTACACCTTC. It yields the protein CANSSGLEGSYGYTF. V is TRBV28 and J is TRBJ1-2, with a tentative D call TRBD1 (5 bases). This CDR3 has 15 residues. Germline CDR1 MDHEN, CDR2 SYDVKM.

About this clonotype itself: A far larger clone is one nucleotide away, so this likely arose from a read error. The J gene is TRBJ2-3, the V gene TRBV6-5; 10 bases are shared with TRBD2. Per the germline V gene, CDR1 is MNHEY and CDR2 is SVGAGI. There are 14 residues in the CDR3. V lost 10 bases and J lost 4; bases outside the gene matches: 8. The CDR3 is CATMSGGASDTQYF. The CDR3 DNA sequence: TGTGCCACTATGAGCGGGGGGGCCTCAGATACGCAGTATTTT.

This clonotype has a count of ten or more. This chain uses TRBV4-3 with TRBJ1-2; D uncertain. V lost 3 bases and J lost 2, with 19 bases in between. Germline CDR1 reads LGHNA; CDR2 reads YSLEER. The CDR3 is 17 residues long. The CDR3 loop is CASSHVGFGSPNYGYTF. For the CDR3, the DNA is TGCGCCAGCAGCCACGTCGGGTTCGGAAGCCCGAACTATGGCTACACCTTC.

This clonotype was recorded a few times. This chain connects TRBV6-5 to TRBJ2-1; the D is unclear. CDR1 is MNHEY and CDR2 is SVGAGI in the germline V gene. V dropped 4 bases and J dropped 7 bases, with 5 bases sitting between them. The CDR3 contains 11 residues. The CDR3 reads CASSLENEQFF. The CDR3 region has the DNA TGTGCCAGCAGTTTGGAAAATGAGCAGTTCTTC.

There are many counts of this clonotype. This chain uses TRBV6-1 with TRBJ1-1; the D gene is possibly TRBD1 (6 bases). Germline CDR1 and CDR2: MNHNS and SASEGT. The CDR3 has 15 amino acids. V lost 5 bases and J lost 1, with 14 bases in between. The CDR3 nucleotides are TGTGCCAGCAGTCAATTTACGACAGGGAACACTGAAGCTTTCTTT. Its translation is CASSQFTTGNTEAFF.

This rearrangement joins TRBV12-3 or TRBV12-4 to TRBJ2-7; the D gene is possibly TRBD1 (5 bases). Between the trimmed V and J ends, which lost 3 bases and 4 bases, there was a span of 10 bases. The CDR3 loop spans 13 amino acids. CDR3 in DNA: TGTGCCAGCAGTTTTCAGGGTACGTACGAGCAGTACTTC. Translated, it gives CASSFQGTYEQYF.

This clonotype was seen ten or more times. This chain links TRBV7-2 with TRBJ2-3; D possibly corresponds to TRBD2 (5 bases). The CDR3 totals 14 residues. Germline V gene sequence: CDR1 SGHTA, CDR2 FQGNSA. V lost 1 base, J lost 6 bases, and 11 bases lay in between. The CDR3 region has the DNA TGTGCCAGCAGCTTAGTAGGCGGGTTGGATACGCAGTATTTT. It translates to CASSLVGGLDTQYF.